Sequencing of this TCR beta chain was carried out in a study of T cells of healthy individuals. The CDR3 extends over 10 amino acids. Germline V gene sequence: CDR1 DFQATT, CDR2 SNEGSKA (reference sequence). This clonotype was picked up many times. One end of the junction fails to match germline, which may point to a read error. MiXCR, run by TCRdb on the 5' RACE reads, gives a single entry per CDR3 protein. The sample has tens of thousands of distinct CDR3 sequences; roughly 17% are singletons. This chain links TRBV20-1 with TRBJ2-1; D remains ambiguous. The clonotype was recovered from a human donor in good health. CDR3 sequence reads: CSARDNEQFF. As DNA, the CDR3 is TGCAGTGCCAGAGACAATGAGCAGTTCTTC.